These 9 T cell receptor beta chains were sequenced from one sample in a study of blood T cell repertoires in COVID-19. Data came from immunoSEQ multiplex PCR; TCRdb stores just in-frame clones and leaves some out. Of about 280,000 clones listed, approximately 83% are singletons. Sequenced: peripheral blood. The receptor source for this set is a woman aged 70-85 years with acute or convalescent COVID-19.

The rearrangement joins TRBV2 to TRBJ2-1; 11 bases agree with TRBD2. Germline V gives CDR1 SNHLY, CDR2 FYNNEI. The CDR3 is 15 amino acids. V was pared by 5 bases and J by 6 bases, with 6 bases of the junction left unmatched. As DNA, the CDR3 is TGTGCCAGCAGTCATAGCGGGGGGGCCTTCAATGAGCAGTTCTTC. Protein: CASSHSGGAFNEQFF.

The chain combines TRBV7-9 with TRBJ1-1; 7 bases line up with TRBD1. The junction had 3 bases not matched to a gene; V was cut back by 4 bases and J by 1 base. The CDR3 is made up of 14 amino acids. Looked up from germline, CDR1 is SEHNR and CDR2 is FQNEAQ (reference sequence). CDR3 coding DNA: TGTGCCAGCAGCTCCACAGGGGCGAACACTGAAGCTTTCTTT. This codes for CASSSTGANTEAFF.

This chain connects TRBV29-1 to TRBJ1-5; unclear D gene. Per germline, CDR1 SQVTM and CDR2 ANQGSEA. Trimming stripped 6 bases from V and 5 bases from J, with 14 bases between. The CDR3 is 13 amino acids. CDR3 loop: CSVAGSRDQPQHF. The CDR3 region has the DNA TGCAGCGTCGCCGGGTCGCGGGATCAGCCCCAGCATTTT.

CDR3 loop: CASSARDMLNTEAFF. The CDR3 region has the DNA TGTGCCAGCAGTGCCCGGGACATGTTGAACACTGAAGCTTTCTTT. The chain uses TRBV6-2 or TRBV6-3 and TRBJ1-1; a weak D match, TRBD1 (6 bases). The CDR3 contains 15 residues. V was pared by 5 bases and J by 0 bases, with 13 bases between. CDR1 and CDR2 (germline): MNHEY, SVGEGT.

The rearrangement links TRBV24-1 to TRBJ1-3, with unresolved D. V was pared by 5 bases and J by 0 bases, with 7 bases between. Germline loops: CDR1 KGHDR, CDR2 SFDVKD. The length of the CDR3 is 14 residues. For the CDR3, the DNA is TGTGCCACCAGTGCGGCAGGCTCTGGAAACACCATATATTTT. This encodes CATSAAGSGNTIYF.

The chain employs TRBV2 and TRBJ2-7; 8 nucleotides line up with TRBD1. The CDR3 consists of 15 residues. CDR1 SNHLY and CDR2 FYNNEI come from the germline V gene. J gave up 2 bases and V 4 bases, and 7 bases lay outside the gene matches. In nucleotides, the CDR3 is TGTGCCAGCAGTGCGGGCAGGGGGCCCGCCTACGAGCAGTACTTC. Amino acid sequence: CASSAGRGPAYEQYF.

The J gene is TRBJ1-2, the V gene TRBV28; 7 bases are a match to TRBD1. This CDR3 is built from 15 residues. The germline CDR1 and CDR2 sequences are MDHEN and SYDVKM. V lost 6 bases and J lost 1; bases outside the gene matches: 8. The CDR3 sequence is CASRPAGTVNYGYTF. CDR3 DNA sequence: TGTGCCAGCAGACCGGCCGGGACAGTTAACTATGGCTACACCTTC.

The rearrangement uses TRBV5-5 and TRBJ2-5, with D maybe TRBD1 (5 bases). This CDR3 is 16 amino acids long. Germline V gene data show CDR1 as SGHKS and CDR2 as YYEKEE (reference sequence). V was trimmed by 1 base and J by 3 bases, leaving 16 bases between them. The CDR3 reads CASSLKGAQLKETQYF. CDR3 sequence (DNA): TGTGCCAGCAGCTTGAAAGGGGCGCAGCTAAAAGAGACCCAGTACTTC.

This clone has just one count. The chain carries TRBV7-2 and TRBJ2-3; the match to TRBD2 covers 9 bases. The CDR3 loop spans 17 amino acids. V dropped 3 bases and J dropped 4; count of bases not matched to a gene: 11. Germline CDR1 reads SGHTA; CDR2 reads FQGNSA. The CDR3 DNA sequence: TGTGCCAGCAGCTTCTATAGAGGAGCGGGGGGCTCAGATACGCAGTATTTT. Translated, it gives CASSFYRGAGGSDTQYF.